Included here is one TCR beta chain sequence, with context. In the original processing: Counts of nucleated cells, estimated from reference gene primer amplification, were obtained. TCRdb's table, derived via immunoSEQ multiplex PCR, lists solely in-frame clones and lacks some. V and J calls and clone size are copied from that table; D and trimming were computed from the DNA. The sample lists some 200,000 clones, roughly 89% occurring once. These data originate in a study of blood T cell repertoires in COVID-19. Overall study: Samples of COVID-19 (acute and convalescent) were obtained from the United States, Italy and Spain.

Trimming removed 7 bases at V and 12 bases at J, with 13 bases between. There are 11 residues in the CDR3. Looked up from germline, CDR1 is SNHLY and CDR2 is FYNNEI. Sequenced material: peripheral blood. V gene TRBV2 combines with J gene TRBJ1-5; the D gene is possibly TRBD1 (5 bases). The clonotype was recovered from a man aged 18 to 30 with active or convalescent COVID-19. The CDR3 bases are TGTGCCAGCACCCTGGGGGGATACCAGCATTTT. As protein: CASTLGGYQHF.